This T cell receptor beta chain was recorded in a study of blood T cell repertoires in COVID-19. Study at large: Samples representing acute and convalescent COVID-19 were sourced from the United States, Italy and Spain.

The study recruited people aged about 18 to 90 years across about two dozen US areas. Repertoires were generated with immunoSEQ multiplex PCR, while TCRdb's copy carries only in-frame clones and drops some. The repertoire has a few hundred thousand clones, 86% of them found once; the top ten carry about 4.5%. This CDR3 spans 15 amino acids. Deletions cut 1 base from V and 0 bases from J, with 6 bases between. Germline V gene data show CDR1 as KGHSH and CDR2 as LQKENI. This TCR came from a woman in her thirties who had been exposed to COVID-19. The sequencing input was PBMCs or T cells enriched from blood (not recorded which). The gene calls are TRBV18 and TRBJ1-4; the D is unclear. Written as DNA, the CDR3 is TGTGCCAGCTCACCACAGGAGGCAACTAATGAAAAACTGTTTTTT. Translating it yields CASSPQEATNEKLFF. Together with reference TRBV18 and TRBJ1-4, the CDR3 gives the full variable domain: NAGVMQNPRHLVRRRGQEARLRCSPMKGHSHVYWYRQLPEEGLKFMVYLQKENIIDESGMPKERFSAEFPKEGPSILRIQQVVRGDSAAYFCASSPQEATNEKLFFGSGTQLSVL.